The 15 T cell receptor beta chains presented below share a single source sample, sequenced in a study of spatial heterogeneity in lung cancer. Time point of the sample: sample taken at primary tumor resection. MiXCR, applied by TCRdb to the 5' RACE reads, yields one record per CDR3 protein. The table has 11,000 or so distinct CDR3 sequences, roughly 15% seen once. Antigen specificity for these receptors is unknown. Regarding the study as a whole: Intratumoral expanded alpha and beta TCR counts were found to track tumor mutation counts.

The source was lung tumor tissue, collected at surgery. Receptors originate from a male donor with early-stage non-small cell lung cancer.

This clonotype was seen more than once but under ten times. A single base separates this from a much larger clone, so it may be a read error. J is TRBJ2-2 and V is TRBV2; 10 bases fit TRBD1. The CDR3 length is 15 residues. From germline, CDR1 is SNHLY and CDR2 FYNNEI. Trimming cost V 5 bases and J 7 bases; bases outside gene matches: 7. The CDR3 loop reads CASSLTGGWIGELFF. The CDR3 nucleotides are TGTGCCAGCAGTCTGACAGGGGGCTGGATCGGGGAGCTGTTTTTT. Drawing the rest from reference TRBV2 and TRBJ2-2, the complete variable domain is EPEVTQTPSHQVTQMGQEVILRCVPISNHLYFYWYRQILGQKVEFLVSFYNNEISEKSEIFDDQFSVERPDGSNFTLKIRSTKLEDSAMYFCASSLTGGWIGELFFGEGSRLTVL.

This clonotype has ten or more counts. This chain uses TRBV2 with TRBJ2-7; weak D call: TRBD2 (6 bases). CDR1 is SNHLY and CDR2 is FYNNEI in the germline V gene. Trimming cost V 1 base and J 3 bases, with 13 bases left between them. There are 15 residues in the CDR3. CDR3 bases: TGTGCCAGCAGTGAAGGGGGGGAAGGCCTCTACGAGCAGTACTTC. It encodes CASSEGGEGLYEQYF.

This clonotype was seen at least ten times. The chain recombines TRBV3-1 with TRBJ1-3, with unresolved D. With 3 bases removed from V and 0 bases from J, the gap between germline ends came to 18 bases. The CDR3 has 18 amino acids. From germline, CDR1 is LGHDT and CDR2 YNNKEL (reference sequence). The CDR3 coding sequence is TGTGCCAGCAGCCAGGCCTATTCCTGGACCAGCTCTGGAAACACCATATATTTT. This translates into CASSQAYSWTSSGNTIYF.

This clonotype occurred many times. V is TRBV7-2 and J is TRBJ2-2, with D hard to call. CDR1 is SGHTA, CDR2 FQGNSA, per germline. Trimming removed 1 base at V and 4 bases at J, with 10 bases between. This CDR3 comprises 15 residues. This chain's CDR3 is CASSLGLYPTGELFF. The CDR3 DNA sequence: TGTGCCAGCAGCTTAGGCCTCTACCCCACCGGGGAGCTGTTTTTT.

This clonotype has a count of ten or more. The chain recombines TRBV11-3 with TRBJ2-3; 13 bases are a match to TRBD2. CDR3 length: 16 residues. The ends lost 5 bases at V and 5 bases at J; junction bases unmatched: 7. Germline loops: CDR1 SGHNT, CDR2 YENEEA. Written as DNA, the CDR3 is TGTGCCAGCAGCCCAACTAGCGGGAGGGTAGGAGATACGCAGTATTTT. This translates into CASSPTSGRVGDTQYF.

CDR3 residues: CASSPLSGREGETQYF. The CDR3, as DNA: TGTGCCAGCAGCCCCCTTAGCGGGAGGGAAGGAGAGACCCAGTACTTC. The rearrangement uses TRBV11-2 and TRBJ2-5; 11 bases match TRBD2. Per the germline V gene, CDR1 is SGHAT and CDR2 is FQNNGV. V was pared by 5 bases and J by 4 bases, with 9 bases of the junction left unmatched. The CDR3 length is 16 residues.

By its share, this clonotype is medium-sized. The V gene is TRBV20-1, the J gene TRBJ1-1; 7 bases fit TRBD1. Per germline, CDR1 DFQATT and CDR2 SNEGSKA (reference sequence). Germline trimming cut 4 bases from V and 4 bases from J; bases unmatched to any gene: 6. This CDR3 contains 13 residues. The CDR3 DNA reads TGCAGTGCTACACCCACAGGGGCCACTGAAGCTTTCTTT. Its protein is CSATPTGATEAFF.

This clonotype was recorded at least ten times. The junction shows a germline mismatch at one end, possibly a read error. The chain is built from TRBV7-2 and TRBJ1-2, with D tentatively TRBD1 (5 bases). The CDR3 has 11 amino acids. Germline V CDR1 and CDR2: SGHTA, FQGNSA. For the CDR3, the DNA is TGTGCCAGCAGCTTAGACCGGGGCTGCACCTTC. Translating gives CASSLDRGCTF.

This clonotype is labeled as medium-sized. The V and J genes are TRBV29-1 and TRBJ1-2; tentative D call: TRBD1 (6 bases). Germline CDR1 SQVTM, CDR2 ANQGSEA. CDR3 length: 14 amino acids. Between the trimmed V and J ends, which lost 3 bases and 4 bases, there was a span of 15 bases. The CDR3 DNA reads as TGCAGCGTTGATTTGAGGGGACACAGCTATGGCTACACCTTC. Translating gives CSVDLRGHSYGYTF.

This clonotype is medium-sized (0.01 to 0.1%). The chain is built from TRBV20-1 and TRBJ2-6; 10 nucleotides line up with TRBD1. The J segment lost 4 bases and the V segment lost 5 bases, leaving 8 bases of the junction unmatched. Germline CDR1 and CDR2: DFQATT and SNEGSKA (reference sequence). The CDR3 runs to 16 residues. In DNA form, the CDR3 reads TGCAGTGCTTCAGACAGGGGGCGCACCGGGGCCAACGTCCTGACTTTC. Translation gives CSASDRGRTGANVLTF.

This clonotype was counted at least ten times. The chain joins TRBV12-3 or TRBV12-4 to TRBJ2-3; no clear D gene. The CDR3 spans 16 residues. V was clipped by 6 bases and J by 5 bases, with 21 bases between them. In DNA form, the CDR3 reads TGTGCCAGCAGCGGGTTGAAGAGGACCTTAGGAGATACGCAGTATTTT. This encodes CASSGLKRTLGDTQYF.

The chain has TRBV19 and TRBJ2-2, with TRBD2 matching over 8 bases. The CDR3 loop spans 15 amino acids. CDR1 and CDR2 (germline): LNHDA, SQIVND (reference sequence). J was trimmed by 4 bases and V by 6 bases; bases with no gene match: 7. CDR3 coding DNA: TGTGCCAGTAGGTCCGAGCTAGCGGGCACCGGGGAGCTGTTTTTT. Translating gives CASRSELAGTGELFF.

This clonotype was seen a few times. This chain joins TRBV11-2 and TRBJ2-7; D unclear. CDR3 length: 13 residues. V shed 5 bases and J shed 3 bases, with 11 bases lying between them. CDR1 and CDR2 (germline): SGHAT, FQNNGV. Here the CDR3 DNA reads TGTGCCAGCAGCCAAGATGGGCACTACGAGCAGTACTTC. Its protein product is CASSQDGHYEQYF. Full variable domain (remainder filled in from reference TRBV11-2 and TRBJ2-7): EAGVAQSPRYKIIEKRQSVAFWCNPISGHATLYWYQQILGQGPKLLIQFQNNGVVDDSQLPKDRFSAERLKGVDSTLKIQPAKLEDSAVYLCASSQDGHYEQYFGPGTRLTVT.

This clonotype was seen at least ten times. The V and J genes are TRBV7-2 and TRBJ1-1, with TRBD1 as a possible D gene (5 bases). The CDR3 has 13 residues. CDR1 and CDR2 (germline): SGHTA, FQGNSA. Trimming pared 1 base from V and 6 bases from J, leaving 9 bases between. In DNA form, the CDR3 reads TGTGCCAGCAGCTTAGTAGGGGCAGCTGAAGCTTTCTTT. This gives the protein CASSLVGAAEAFF.

This clonotype has at least ten counts. V and J are TRBV9 and TRBJ2-6; perhaps TRBD1 as D (5 bases). Deletions cut 3 bases from V and 3 bases from J, with 10 bases between. The germline gives CDR1 SGDLS, CDR2 YYNGEE. The CDR3 covers 15 residues. The CDR3 region is CASSAWGDGANVLTF. The CDR3 DNA is TGTGCCAGCAGCGCGTGGGGCGATGGGGCCAACGTCCTGACTTTC.